The 7 T cell receptor beta chains below all came from one sample that was sequenced in a study of blood T cells in healthy people across ages. Then a second PCR, running about 7 to 11 cycles, was carried out with a sample-barcoded 5' primer and a J-beta primer mix. TCRdb passed the 5' RACE reads through MiXCR, listing each CDR3 protein once. The sample includes more than 650,000 distinct CDR3 sequences, about a fifth of them seen just once. Material for sequencing was blood. The receptor set was obtained from a man between 70 and 80 years old in good health.

This clonotype was observed a handful of times. CDR3 coding DNA: TGTGCCATCAGTGAGGGCAGGGAAGAGACCCAGTACTTC. Translation: CAISEGREETQYF. This chain joins TRBV10-3 and TRBJ2-5, with TRBD1 as a possible D gene (5 bases). Germline assignment: CDR1 ENHRY and CDR2 SYGVKD. This CDR3 has 13 amino acids. Deletions cut 2 bases from V and 3 bases from J, with 7 bases between.

The rearrangement joins TRBV11-2 to TRBJ2-1; the match to TRBD2 covers 11 bases. Per germline, CDR1 SGHAT and CDR2 FQNNGV. J lost 8 bases, V lost 2 bases, and 11 bases had no gene match. This CDR3 contains 17 residues. DNA of the CDR3: TGTGCCAGCAGCTTACTAGCGGGGGGATTTTCGGTAGATGAGCAGTTCTTC. It codes for CASSLLAGGFSVDEQFF.

This clonotype was seen at least ten times. The chain uses TRBV14 and TRBJ1-6; D call uncertain. The CDR3 is 15 residues long. The germline V gene encodes CDR1 SGHDN and CDR2 FVKESK. V lost 0 bases to trimming and J lost 7 bases, with 10 bases between them. The DNA of the CDR3 is TGTGCCAGCAGCCAAGATGGCAGGCGCAATTCACCCCTCCACTTT. It specifies CASSQDGRRNSPLHF.

This clonotype was observed a handful of times. The V call is TRBV13, the J call TRBJ1-1; D is ambiguous. The ends were cut back, 5 bases at V and 5 bases at J, with 15 bases in the middle. This CDR3 spans 14 amino acids. CDR1 and CDR2 from the germline V gene are PRHDT and FYEKMQ (reference sequence). CDR3 sequence reads: CASSRENMVTEAFF. The CDR3 nucleotides read TGTGCCAGCAGCCGGGAGAATATGGTGACTGAAGCTTTCTTT. Looking up the rest from reference TRBV13 and TRBJ1-1 gives the full variable domain: AAGVIQSPRHLIKEKRETATLKCYPIPRHDTVYWYQQGPGQDPQFLISFYEKMQSDKGSIPDRFSAQQFSDYHSELNMSSLELGDSALYFCASSRENMVTEAFFGQGTRLTVV.

This clonotype was detected ten times or more. The chain carries TRBV5-1 and TRBJ1-2; 9 bases align to TRBD1. This CDR3 has 15 amino acids. Losses at the gene ends were 5 bases for V and 4 bases for J; bases not matched to a gene: 9. The germline V gene encodes CDR1 SGHRS and CDR2 YFSETQ. DNA for the CDR3: TGCGCCAGCAGTCCGGACAGGGGATTTAGCTATGGCTACACCTTC. Its protein product is CASSPDRGFSYGYTF. Full variable domain (missing parts from reference TRBV5-1 and TRBJ1-2): KAGVTQTPRYLIKTRGQQVTLSCSPISGHRSVSWYQQTPGQGLQFLFEYFSETQRNKGNFPGRFSGRQFSNSRSEMNVSTLELGDSALYLCASSPDRGFSYGYTFGSGTRLTVV.

The chain employs TRBV7-2 and TRBJ1-1, with D unresolved. This CDR3 has 14 amino acids. The germline CDR1 and CDR2 sequences are SGHTA and FQGNSA. V was cut by 7 bases and J by 0 bases, with 12 bases left in between. The CDR3 spells CASNFGLLNTEAFF. CDR3 DNA sequence: TGTGCCAGCAACTTCGGACTGCTGAACACTGAAGCTTTCTTT. Full variable domain (rest looked up from reference TRBV7-2 and TRBJ1-1): GAGVSQSPSNKVTEKGKDVELRCDPISGHTALYWYRQSLGQGLEFLIYFQGNSAPDKSGLPSDRFSAERTGGSVSTLTIQRTQQEDSAVYLCASNFGLLNTEAFFGQGTRLTVV.

The chain links TRBV7-9 to TRBJ2-1, with TRBD2 identical over 8 bases. TRBJ2-7 explains the end of the DNA better; the J call may be wrong. The CDR3 totals 14 residues. CDR1 and CDR2 (germline): SEHNR, FQNEAQ (reference sequence). The CDR3 sequence is CASATSGIVYEQYF. CDR3 nucleotides: TGTGCCAGCGCAACTAGCGGCATTGTGTACGAGCAGTACTTC.